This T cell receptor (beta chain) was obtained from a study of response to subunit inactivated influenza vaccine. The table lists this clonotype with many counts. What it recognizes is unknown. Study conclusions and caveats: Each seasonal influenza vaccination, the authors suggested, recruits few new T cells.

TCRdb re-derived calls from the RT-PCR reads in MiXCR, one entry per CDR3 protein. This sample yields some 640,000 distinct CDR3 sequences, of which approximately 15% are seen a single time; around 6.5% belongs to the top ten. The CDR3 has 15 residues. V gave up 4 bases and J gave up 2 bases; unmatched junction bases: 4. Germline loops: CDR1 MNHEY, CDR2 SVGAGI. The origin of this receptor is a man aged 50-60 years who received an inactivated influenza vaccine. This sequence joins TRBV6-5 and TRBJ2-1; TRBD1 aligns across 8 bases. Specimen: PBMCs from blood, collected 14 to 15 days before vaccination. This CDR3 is CASSSGQGTYNEQFF. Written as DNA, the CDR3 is TGTGCCAGCAGTTCCGGACAGGGAACCTACAATGAGCAGTTCTTC.